Following are 14 T cell receptor beta chains from one sample sequenced in a study of healthy donors' naive CD4 and CD8 T cells. A linear amplification protocol produced the TCR libraries from roughly 550 ng of total RNA. MiXCR, applied by TCRdb to the reads, yields one record per CDR3 protein. The table shows around 180,000 distinct CDR3 sequences, with 65% to 75% occurring only once. The source material was naive CD4+ and CD8+ T cells sorted from blood, pooled from several donors. The receptors come from a pool of human donors in good health; the sample pools cells from several healthy donors.

This clonotype came up many times. This chain connects TRBV19 to TRBJ1-5; D is ambiguous. The CDR3 extends over 16 amino acids. Germline assignment: CDR1 LNHDA and CDR2 SQIVND (reference sequence). V was trimmed by 1 base and J by 2 bases, leaving 12 bases between them. CDR3 loop: CASSIAPGSRNQPQHF. The CDR3 DNA sequence: TGTGCCAGTAGTATAGCGCCAGGTTCCCGCAATCAGCCCCAGCATTTT.

This clonotype was observed a handful of times. The gene calls are TRBV29-1 and TRBJ2-7; the D gene is possibly TRBD1 (6 bases). The CDR3 loop spans 12 amino acids. V lost 7 bases and J 4 bases, leaving 14 bases between the germline ends. The germline gives CDR1 SQVTM, CDR2 ANQGSEA. The CDR3 loop is CSATGKGYEQYF. The CDR3 nucleotides read TGCAGCGCAACAGGGAAAGGATACGAGCAGTACTTC.

V gene TRBV19 combines with J gene TRBJ2-1, with 8 bases lining up with TRBD1. V lost 6 bases, J lost 6 bases, and 4 bases stayed unmatched. The CDR3 totals 13 residues. Germline CDR1 is LNHDA and CDR2 is SQIVND (reference sequence). Here the CDR3 reads CASRMGQVNEQFF. DNA of the CDR3: TGTGCCAGTAGGATGGGACAGGTCAATGAGCAGTTCTTC.

The rearrangement links TRBV7-6 to TRBJ1-6, with D tentatively TRBD1 (5 bases). Trimming left V 5 bases short and J 5 bases short, with 16 bases between. The CDR3 runs to 16 residues. Germline V gene sequence: CDR1 SGHVS, CDR2 FNYEAQ. The CDR3 spells CASSPEGKGHNSPLHF. CDR3 nucleotides: TGTGCCAGCAGCCCGGAGGGGAAGGGGCATAATTCACCCCTCCACTTT.

J is TRBJ1-1 and V is TRBV6-5, with D possibly being TRBD1 (6 bases). Germline V lookup: CDR1 MNHEY, CDR2 SVGAGI. There are 15 residues in the CDR3. The V end was cut by 7 bases, the J end by 4 bases, with 19 bases between. This CDR3 reads CASTFRGQWSTEAFF. CDR3 nucleotides: TGTGCCAGCACCTTCAGGGGCCAGTGGAGCACTGAAGCTTTCTTT.

The chain uses TRBV20-1 and TRBJ2-7, with D unresolved. The CDR3 has 14 residues. The V end was cut by 0 bases, the J end by 3 bases, with 12 bases between. CDR1 and CDR2 from the germline V gene are DFQATT and SNEGSKA (reference sequence). Here the CDR3 DNA reads TGCAGTGCTAGAGATCGGGCCAGCCTCTACGAGCAGTACTTC. The encoded protein is CSARDRASLYEQYF.

The chain combines TRBV29-1 with TRBJ2-7; 9 bases agree with TRBD2. The CDR3 runs 16 residues. The germline V gene encodes CDR1 SQVTM and CDR2 ANQGSEA. Trimming took 1 base from V and 0 from J; bases not matched to a gene: 7. The CDR3 region has the DNA TGCAGCGTTGAAGCCCGGACTAGCGAGAGCTCCTACGAGCAGTACTTC. Amino acids: CSVEARTSESSYEQYF.

The chain uses TRBV12-3 or TRBV12-4 and TRBJ1-5; 7 bases align to TRBD1. The CDR3 sequence is 16 residues long. Trimming at V came to 6 bases and at J to 2 bases, leaving 10 bases not matched to a gene. The CDR3 region is CASSRRQGSGNQPQHF. The CDR3 nucleotides are TGTGCCAGCAGCAGGAGACAGGGATCGGGCAATCAGCCCCAGCATTTT.

This clonotype was recorded only once. The gene calls are TRBV6-1 and TRBJ2-1, with 7 bases matching TRBD2. The CDR3 covers 13 residues. The V gene's germline CDR1 is MNHNS and CDR2 SASEGT. V shed 3 bases and J 9 bases; nucleotides not matched to a gene: 5. CDR3 nucleotide sequence: TGTGCCAGCAGTGATCTGCGGGAGTCTGAGCAGTTCTTC. Amino acids: CASSDLRESEQFF.

The chain employs TRBV12-3 or TRBV12-4 and TRBJ2-1; D remains ambiguous. Between the trimmed V and J ends, which lost 5 bases and 5 bases, there was a span of 13 bases. The CDR3 loop spans 14 amino acids. CDR3 region: CASSPLRSHNEQFF. The CDR3 DNA sequence: TGTGCCAGCAGTCCTCTCCGGTCTCACAATGAGCAGTTCTTC.

This clonotype has a handful of counts. The rearrangement uses TRBV4-2 and TRBJ2-3, with D possibly being TRBD1 (6 bases). V was clipped by 1 base and J by 3 bases, with 14 bases between them. The CDR3 sequence is 16 residues long. From germline, CDR1 is LGHNA and CDR2 YNFKEQ. CDR3 nucleotides: TGTGCCAGCAGCCAAGTCGGAGCGAGGGGGACAGATACGCAGTATTTT. Translated, it gives CASSQVGARGTDTQYF.

The chain recombines TRBV29-1 with TRBJ2-3; no clear D gene. V lost 3 bases and J 0 bases, leaving 7 bases between the germline ends. Germline CDR1 is SQVTM and CDR2 is ANQGSEA. This CDR3 is built from 13 residues. Written as DNA, the CDR3 is TGCAGCGTTGAGAGGCGGAGCACAGATACGCAGTATTTT. This gives the protein CSVERRSTDTQYF.

The chain links TRBV6-6 to TRBJ2-5; the D gene is possibly TRBD2 (6 bases). V lost 5 bases, J lost 5 bases, and 12 bases lay in between. There are 13 residues in the CDR3. The germline V gene encodes CDR1 MNHNY and CDR2 SVGAGI (reference sequence). The CDR3 nucleotides are TGTGCCAGCAGTCCCTTCCGGGGGGAGACCCAGTACTTC. Residues: CASSPFRGETQYF.

V usage is TRBV28 and J usage is TRBJ2-7; tentatively, D is TRBD2 (6 bases). Between the trimmed V and J ends, which lost 4 bases and 2 bases, there was a span of 18 bases. Germline assignment: CDR1 MDHEN and CDR2 SYDVKM. CDR3 length: 16 amino acids. In nucleotides, the CDR3 is TGTGCCAGCAGTTCCTCGGGACTGCTCCAGGCCTACGAGCAGTACGTC. Encoded protein: CASSSSGLLQAYEQYV.